The clone carrying this T cell receptor (beta chain) was counted at least ten times. Antigen unknown. The CDR3 spans 14 residues. V was pared by 0 bases and J by 6 bases, with 12 bases between. This entry belongs to a study of T cell repertoires in cytomegalovirus infection. Study as a whole: Evidence of both CMV infection and a matching HLA type came from public TCR beta signatures.

Study results and caveats: Within the response measured ex vivo, HLA-C-restricted CMV-specific TCR beta clonotypes were dominant.

TCRdb passed the reads through MiXCR, listing each CDR3 protein once. Of some 150,000 distinct CDR3 sequences listed, roughly 6% were seen once; the top ten hold more than 15%. The sample was PBMCs. The clonotype comes from a human donor in good health (CMV status not recorded). Some clones in this sample may be carry-over from other donors' samples. The J gene is TRBJ2-7, the V gene TRBV12-3 or TRBV12-4; D gene ambiguous. The CDR3: CASSLAPQYVEQYF. CDR3 sequence (DNA): TGTGCCAGCAGTTTAGCGCCCCAGTACGTCGAGCAGTACTTC.